The T cell receptor beta chain under discussion was sequenced for a study of OX40 agonist ivuxolimab in advanced cancers. Across the whole study: Partial responses occurred in Three dose-escalation patients, one with hepatocellular carcinoma and two with cutaneous melanoma. Study-wide results and caveats: There were, on average, more expanded clones in CD8+ T cells than in CD4+. Those patients achieving a partial response at 0.1-3.0 mg/kg showed among the lowest clonal expansion. Also showing low normalized T-cell clonal expansion were some of the nonresponders.

Produced via immunoSEQ multiplex PCR; TCRdb's table is partial and in-frame only. Altogether fewer than 55,000 clones are present, approximately 81% being singletons, with the ten largest covering under 25%. To note about this clone: What it binds is not known.

The source is an adult with an advanced solid tumor such as melanoma, head and neck, liver or kidney cancer. Sequences were derived from CD4+ or CD8+ T cells sorted from blood, sampled in a trial of the OX40 agonist ivuxolimab.

The CDR3 region has the DNA TGTGCCAGCAGCTTAGCACGCGGGAATGAGCAGTTCTTC. Its protein product is CASSLARGNEQFF. This rearrangement joins TRBV7-6 to TRBJ2-1; the D gene is possibly TRBD2 (5 bases). V lost 0 bases, J lost 7 bases, and 7 bases lay in between. The CDR3 has 13 amino acids. Germline V gene sequence: CDR1 SGHVS, CDR2 FNYEAQ.